This T cell receptor beta chain was sequenced during a study of response to subunit inactivated influenza vaccine. Each CDR3 protein is one row after TCRdb ran MiXCR on the RT-PCR reads. The table has some 850,000 distinct CDR3 sequences, about 18% seen once. This CDR3 is built from 14 residues. CDR1 is SQVTM and CDR2 is ANQGSEA in the germline V gene. V lost 2 bases, J lost 7 bases, and 4 bases stayed unmatched. The study, taken as a whole, reports: Few new T cells, the authors suggested, are recruited by each seasonal influenza vaccination.

As to this clonotype: Its specificity is not known.

The chain employs TRBV29-1 and TRBJ2-1; 11 bases are a match to TRBD2. The sequence was obtained from a man aged 45 to 65 who received an inactivated influenza vaccine. Sequences were derived from PBMCs from blood, sampled approximately 5 days after vaccination. The CDR3 bases are TGCAGCGTTGAATCTAGCGGGAGGTTGAATGAGCAGTTCTTC. It specifies CSVESSGRLNEQFF.